Detailed here is one T cell receptor (beta chain). The data are from a study of blood T cell repertoires in COVID-19. Background on the study: The United States, Italy and Spain were the sources of the acute and convalescent COVID-19 samples.

Germline V gene lookup returns CDR1 SGHAT and CDR2 FQNNGV. J was trimmed by 1 base and V by 1 base; bases with no gene match: 4. CDR3 length equals 17 residues. Method: immunoSEQ multiplex PCR; TCRdb's copy keeps in-frame clones and lacks some. In the table there are approximately 230,000 clones, about nine tenths of which are singletons. Material for sequencing was peripheral blood. This clonotype originated in a man younger than 40 who had recovered from COVID-19. The rearrangement uses TRBV11-2 and TRBJ2-7; 13 nucleotides match TRBD2. In DNA, the CDR3 is TGTGCCAGCAGCTTAGCCCCGGGACTAGCGGGGTCCTACGAGCAGTACTTC. Residues: CASSLAPGLAGSYEQYF.